Detailed here is one T cell receptor (beta chain). The CDR3 covers 11 residues. V gave up 8 bases and J gave up 5 bases, with 9 bases separating them. The germline V gene encodes CDR1 SGHVS and CDR2 FQNEAQ. The data derive from a study of blood T cell repertoires in COVID-19. Study-level background: The origin of the acute and convalescent COVID-19 samples was the United States, Italy and Spain.

Original analysis: Estimation of nucleated cell counts relied on the amplification of reference gene primers. Some clones are missing from TCRdb's copy, which holds only in-frame ones; the method was immunoSEQ multiplex PCR. The DNA was the basis for D and trimming; V, J and clone size are from that table. Of more than 110,000 clones in the sample, approximately 78% are singletons; the top ten hold more than 5%. The sequence came from a woman in her fifties or sixties who had recovered from COVID-19. This chain uses TRBV7-8 with TRBJ1-1; D gene uncertain. Sequenced input: PBMCs or T cells enriched from blood (not recorded which). The CDR3 nucleotides read TGTGCCAGCCAGGAGGGTACTGAAGCTTTCTTT. Residues: CASQEGTEAFF.